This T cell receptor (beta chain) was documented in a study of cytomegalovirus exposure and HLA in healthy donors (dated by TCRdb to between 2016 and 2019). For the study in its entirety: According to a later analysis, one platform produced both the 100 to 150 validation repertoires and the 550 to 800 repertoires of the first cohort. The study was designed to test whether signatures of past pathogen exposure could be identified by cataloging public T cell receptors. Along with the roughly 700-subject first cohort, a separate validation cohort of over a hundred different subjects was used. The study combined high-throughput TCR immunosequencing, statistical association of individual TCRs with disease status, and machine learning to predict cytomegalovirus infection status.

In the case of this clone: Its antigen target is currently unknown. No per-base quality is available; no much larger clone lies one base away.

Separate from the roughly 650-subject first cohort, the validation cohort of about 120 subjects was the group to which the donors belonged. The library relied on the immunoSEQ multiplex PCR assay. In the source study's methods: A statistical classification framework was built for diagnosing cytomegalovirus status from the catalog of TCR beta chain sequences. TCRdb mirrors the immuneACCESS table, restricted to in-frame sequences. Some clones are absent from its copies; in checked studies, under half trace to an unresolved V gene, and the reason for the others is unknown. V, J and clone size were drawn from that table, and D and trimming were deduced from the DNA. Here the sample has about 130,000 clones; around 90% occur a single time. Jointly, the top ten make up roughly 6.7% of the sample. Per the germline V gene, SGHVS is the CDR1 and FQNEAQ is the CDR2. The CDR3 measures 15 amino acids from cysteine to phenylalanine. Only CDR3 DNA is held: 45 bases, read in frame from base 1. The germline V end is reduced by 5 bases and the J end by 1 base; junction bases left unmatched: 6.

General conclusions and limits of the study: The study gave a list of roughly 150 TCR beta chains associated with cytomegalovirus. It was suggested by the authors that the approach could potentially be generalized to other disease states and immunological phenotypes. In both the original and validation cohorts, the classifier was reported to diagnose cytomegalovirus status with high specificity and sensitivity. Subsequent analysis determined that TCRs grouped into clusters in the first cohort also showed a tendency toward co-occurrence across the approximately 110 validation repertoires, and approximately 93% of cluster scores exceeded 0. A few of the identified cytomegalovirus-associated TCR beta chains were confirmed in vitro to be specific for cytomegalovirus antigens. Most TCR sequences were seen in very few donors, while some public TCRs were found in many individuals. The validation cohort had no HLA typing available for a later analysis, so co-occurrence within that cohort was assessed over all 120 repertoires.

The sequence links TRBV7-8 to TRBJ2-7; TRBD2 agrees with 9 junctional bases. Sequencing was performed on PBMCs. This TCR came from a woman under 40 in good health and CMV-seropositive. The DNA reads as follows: TGTGCCAGCAGCCAAAGTACTAGCGGGTCCTACGAGCAGTACTTC. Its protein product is CASSQSTSGSYEQYF. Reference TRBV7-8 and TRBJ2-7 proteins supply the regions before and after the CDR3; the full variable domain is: GAGVSQSPRYKVAKRGQDVALRCDPISGHVSLFWYQQALGQGPEFLTYFQNEAQLDKSGLPSDRFFAERPEGSVSTLKIQRTQQEDSAVYLCASSQSTSGSYEQYFGPGTRLTVT.